Below are 21 T cell receptor beta chains sequenced from a single sample in a study of PD-1 blockade in classical Hodgkin lymphoma. Profiling relied on immunoSEQ multiplex PCR, and the TCRdb table lists in-frame clones only, not all of them. The table shows 50,000 or so clones, with about 89% occurring only once. Stated time point: cycle 4 day 1 (C4D1), after less than 7 weeks of nivolumab. All patients experienced relapse after autologous stem cell transplantation, and brentuximab vedotin exposure was variable. The sample consisted of peripheral blood mononuclear cells (PBMCs), taken before the fourth cycle of nivolumab. All receptors derive from a human donor with classical Hodgkin lymphoma.

This clone came up once. This sequence joins TRBV1 and TRBJ2-7; TRBD2, the table's D call, lacks a check against the DNA. TRBV1 is marked as a pseudogene. This CDR3 is built from 13 residues. The CDR3: CTSTQAEHYGQYF. The CDR3 DNA sequence: TGCACCAGCACCCAAGCGGAGCATTACGGGCAGTACTTC.

The CDR3 nucleotides read TGTGCCAGCAGTGAAGCGCGGACAGGGGAACTGTTTTTT. Translated: CASSEARTGELFF. The chain has TRBV6-1 and TRBJ1-4; 9 bases agree with TRBD1. With 0 bases clipped from V and 12 bases from J, the junction kept 2 bases outside the gene matches. The CDR3 totals 13 residues. Germline CDR1 is MNHNS and CDR2 is SASEGT.

The chain has TRBV18 and TRBJ2-5, with 10 bases fitting TRBD2. Losses at the gene ends were 4 bases for V and 3 bases for J; bases not matched to a gene: 5. Germline loops: CDR1 KGHSH, CDR2 LQKENI. The CDR3 has 15 amino acids. Here the CDR3 reads CASSRSSGSKETQYF. The CDR3 coding sequence is TGTGCCAGCTCACGCTCTAGCGGGAGTAAAGAGACCCAGTACTTC.

The chain links TRBV11-2 to TRBJ1-6, with TRBD1 as a possible D gene (5 bases). Germline V gene sequence: CDR1 SGHAT, CDR2 FQNNGV. Between the trimmed V and J ends, which lost 4 bases and 6 bases, there was a span of 16 bases. The CDR3 is 16 residues long. The CDR3 spells CASSWTGARVNSPLHF. CDR3 sequence (DNA): TGTGCCAGCAGCTGGACCGGGGCCCGAGTTAATTCACCCCTCCACTTT.

The chain recombines TRBV7-9 with TRBJ2-7; a possible D gene is TRBD1 (5 bases). The CDR3 totals 11 residues. V lost 5 bases and J 4 bases, leaving 6 bases between the germline ends. Germline lookup yields CDR1 SEHNR and CDR2 FQNEAQ (reference sequence). This CDR3 is CASSPGYEQYF. CDR3 coding DNA: TGTGCCAGCAGCCCAGGGTACGAGCAGTACTTC.

The chain employs TRBV19 and TRBJ1-2, with a tentative D call TRBD1 (5 bases). Germline loops: CDR1 LNHDA, CDR2 SQIVND (reference sequence). Trimming cost V 1 base and J 7 bases, with 13 bases left between them. This CDR3 is built from 14 residues. CDR3 region: CASSIVGGTGGYTF. The CDR3 nucleotides read TGTGCCAGTAGTATAGTCGGGGGGACCGGTGGCTACACCTTC. Drawing the rest from reference TRBV19 and TRBJ1-2, the complete variable domain is DGGITQSPKYLFRKEGQNVTLSCEQNLNHDAMYWYRQDPGQGLRLIYYSQIVNDFQKGDIAEGYSVSREKKESFPLTVTSAQKNPTAFYLCASSIVGGTGGYTFGSGTRLTVV.

This rearrangement joins TRBV10-3 to TRBJ1-6; 9 nucleotides agree with TRBD1. J was trimmed by 10 bases and V by 6 bases; bases with no gene match: 4. The CDR3 spans 13 residues. Per the germline V gene, CDR1 is ENHRY and CDR2 is SYGVKD. The CDR3 DNA follows: TGTGCCATCAGGGACAGGGGTGGGTCACCCCTCCACTTT. Translation gives CAIRDRGGSPLHF.

The rearrangement links TRBV4-1 to TRBJ2-7, with TRBD1 identical over 10 bases. J lost 4 bases, V lost 0 bases, and 9 bases had no gene match. This CDR3 is built from 17 residues. The germline gives CDR1 MGHRA, CDR2 YSYEKL. As DNA, the CDR3 is TGCGCCAGCAGCCAAGACCCTTATGGGACAGGGGTTTACGAGCAGTACTTC. Amino acid sequence: CASSQDPYGTGVYEQYF.

This rearrangement joins TRBV18 to TRBJ2-2, with D tentatively TRBD1 (6 bases). This CDR3 has 15 amino acids. Per the germline V gene, CDR1 is KGHSH and CDR2 is LQKENI. The V end was cut by 2 bases, the J end by 0 bases, with 7 bases between. The CDR3 nucleotides read TGTGCCAGCTCACCAGACAGGACGAACACCGGGGAGCTGTTTTTT. It yields the protein CASSPDRTNTGELFF.

V gene TRBV6-1 combines with J gene TRBJ1-1; D unresolved. The V gene's germline CDR1 is MNHNS and CDR2 SASEGT. CDR3 length: 14 residues. Trimming removed 1 base at V and 4 bases at J, with 10 bases between. The CDR3 bases are TGTGCCAGCAGTGAAGGGGCCCTGAGCACTGAAGCTTTCTTT. Its protein is CASSEGALSTEAFF.

V is TRBV27 and J is TRBJ2-7; tentative D call: TRBD2 (6 bases). This CDR3 comprises 14 residues. The V gene lost 0 bases and the J gene lost 5 bases, with 11 bases spanning the gap. Germline-derived CDR1 and CDR2 are MNHEY and SMNVEV (reference sequence). The CDR3 nucleotides are TGTGCCAGCAGTTTATCGATGGGACTCGACGAGCAGTACTTC. It encodes CASSLSMGLDEQYF.

The chain carries TRBV10-3 and TRBJ2-7; the D is unclear. Germline V gives CDR1 ENHRY, CDR2 SYGVKD. The CDR3 covers 13 residues. V was cut by 0 bases and J by 4 bases, with 7 bases left in between. The CDR3 DNA is TGTGCCATCAGTGAGTCTGCCCCTTACGAGCAGTACTTC. It translates to CAISESAPYEQYF.

This rearrangement joins TRBV27 to TRBJ2-1; TRBD1 might be the D (5 bases). V was clipped by 3 bases and J by 4 bases, with 10 bases between them. Germline V lookup: CDR1 MNHEY, CDR2 SMNVEV (reference sequence). There are 14 residues in the CDR3. The CDR3 protein is CASSLGLHYNEQFF. CDR3 DNA: TGTGCCAGCAGTTTGGGGCTCCATTACAATGAGCAGTTCTTC.

The CDR3 DNA reads TGTGCCAGCAGCCAAGATAGATGGGTAGCGGGGTTCTACAATGAGCAGTTCTTC. Protein product: CASSQDRWVAGFYNEQFF. The chain combines TRBV4-2 with TRBJ2-1, with 8 bases fitting TRBD2. After removal of 0 bases from V and 3 bases from J, the junction contained 10 bases not matched to a gene. The CDR3 extends over 18 amino acids. Germline-derived CDR1 and CDR2 are LGHNA and YNFKEQ.

V is TRBV11-1 and J is TRBJ2-5; a possible D gene is TRBD1 (5 bases). Trimming shortened V by 5 bases and J by 2 bases, and 12 bases separated the two germline ends. The CDR3 has 14 residues. Germline lookup yields CDR1 SGHAT and CDR2 FQDESV (reference sequence). CDR3 sequence (DNA): TGTGCCAGCAGCAAGTGGGGCGGACAAGAGACCCAGTACTTC. This codes for CASSKWGGQETQYF.

This clone was counted once. The gene calls are TRBV6-6 and TRBJ1-4; 7 bases fit TRBD1. This CDR3 is 14 amino acids long. The J segment lost 5 bases and the V segment lost 6 bases, leaving 6 bases of the junction unmatched. Per germline, CDR1 MNHNY and CDR2 SVGAGI (reference sequence). CDR3 in DNA: TGTGCCAGCAGCATGGACAGGACAAATGAAAAACTGTTTTTT. This sequence encodes CASSMDRTNEKLFF.

The rearrangement links TRBV9 to TRBJ2-2; D is perhaps TRBD1 or TRBD2 (5 bases each). The CDR3 loop spans 17 amino acids. V was clipped by 1 base and J by 2 bases, with 15 bases between them. The germline V gene encodes CDR1 SGDLS and CDR2 YYNGEE. This CDR3 reads CASSVSSGSFNTGELFF. The CDR3 DNA follows: TGTGCCAGCAGCGTATCCTCAGGGAGTTTCAACACCGGGGAGCTGTTTTTT. Supplemented by reference TRBV9 and TRBJ2-2, the full variable domain reads DSGVTQTPKHLITATGQRVTLRCSPRSGDLSVYWYQQSLDQGLQFLIQYYNGEERAKGNILERFSAQQFPDLHSELNLSSLELGDSALYFCASSVSSGSFNTGELFFGEGSRLTVL.

The CDR3 sequence is CASSLVGLAPKGGELFF. DNA of the CDR3: TGTGCCAGCAGCTTAGTGGGACTAGCTCCAAAAGGCGGGGAGCTGTTTTTT. The rearrangement uses TRBV7-6 and TRBJ2-2; 9 bases align to TRBD2. V shed 1 base and J 7 bases; nucleotides not matched to a gene: 10. The CDR3 is 17 amino acids. CDR1 is SGHVS and CDR2 is FNYEAQ in the germline V gene.

The chain is built from TRBV5-6 and TRBJ2-7, with D possibly TRBD1 on 5 matching bases. Trimming removed 3 bases at V and 3 bases at J, with 19 bases between. Germline loops: CDR1 SGHDT, CDR2 YYEEEE. This CDR3 has 16 amino acids. CDR3 nucleotides: TGTGCCAGCAGCTCACCTAGACAGACGTCTAGCTACGAGCAGTACTTC. Protein product: CASSSPRQTSSYEQYF.

This clone is a singleton in its sample. The chain couples TRBV5-3 to TRBJ2-5; 9 bases are a match to TRBD2. TRBV5-3 is noted as an ORF with a role that remains uncertain. There are 19 residues in the CDR3. V shed 0 bases and J 1 base; nucleotides not matched to a gene: 13. As DNA, the CDR3 is TGTGCCAGAAGCTTGGTGGTCGGCCCCCTAGCGGGGTTCCAAGAGACCCAGTACTTC. This gives the protein CARSLVVGPLAGFQETQYF.

CDR3 in amino acids: CASSPLGSVADHRTDTQYF. DNA of the CDR3: TGTGCCAGCAGCCCCTTAGGGTCGGTAGCAGATCACCGCACAGATACGCAGTATTTT. The chain employs TRBV7-2 and TRBJ2-3; D gene ambiguous. The germline CDR1 and CDR2 sequences are SGHTA and FQGNSA. Between the trimmed V and J ends, which lost 5 bases and 1 base, there was a span of 25 bases. CDR3 length: 19 residues.